One and the same sample provided the 9 T cell receptor beta chains below, sequenced in a study of CD8 T cells in Susac syndrome. cDNA came from about 0.46 to 1 ug RNA primed by random hexamers. TCRdb itself ran the immunoSEQ multiplex PCR reads through MiXCR, one entry per CDR3 protein. This sample carries around 200,000 distinct CDR3 sequences, 95% of them seen once, and the ten largest clones take 0.082%. Sequencing was done on a sample of CD4+ T cells from PBMCs. The source of these receptors is a human donor with multiple sclerosis.

The rearrangement links TRBV14 to TRBJ1-2, with a possible D match to TRBD1 (6 bases). With 4 bases removed from V and 4 bases from J, the gap between germline ends came to 13 bases. This CDR3 has 14 residues. Germline-derived CDR1 and CDR2 are SGHDN and FVKESK. The chain's CDR3 is CASSLGQSLYGYTF. CDR3 nucleotides: TGTGCCAGCAGCCTCGGACAGTCGCTCTATGGCTACACCTTC.

With respect to this clonotype: Germline is not matched at one junction end, which may reflect a read error. V and J are TRBV3-1 and TRBJ1-2; D is possibly TRBD1 (5 bases). This CDR3 has 11 amino acids. Germline V gene lookup returns CDR1 LGHDT and CDR2 YNNKEL (reference sequence). CDR3 protein: CASSQMGETVF. Written as DNA, the CDR3 is TGTGCCAGCAGCCAGATGGGGGAGACCGTTTTC.

The V call is TRBV7-9, the J call TRBJ2-1, with 10 bases lining up with TRBD1. Trimming took 1 base from V and 7 from J; bases not matched to a gene: 1. In germline, CDR1 is SEHNR, CDR2 FQNEAQ (reference sequence). The CDR3 is made up of 14 amino acids. CDR3 residues: CASSLGQGANEQFF. The CDR3 region has the DNA TGTGCCAGCAGCTTAGGACAGGGGGCAAATGAGCAGTTCTTC.

The chain couples TRBV28 to TRBJ2-5, with D perhaps given as TRBD1 or TRBD2 (5 bases each). The V and J ends lost 5 bases and 2 bases respectively, with 15 bases between them. The germline V gene has CDR1 MDHEN and CDR2 SYDVKM. There are 15 residues in the CDR3. CDR3 sequence: CASSGIGTAQETQYF. The CDR3 DNA reads TGTGCCAGCAGTGGCATCGGGACGGCTCAAGAGACCCAGTACTTC.

V usage is TRBV20-1 and J usage is TRBJ1-6; D is unclear. V lost 6 bases and J 2 bases, leaving 8 bases between the germline ends. This CDR3 is 13 amino acids long. The V gene's germline CDR1 is DFQATT and CDR2 SNEGSKA (reference sequence). This CDR3 is CSARKTYNSPLHF. The CDR3 bases are TGCAGTGCGCGGAAGACCTATAATTCACCCCTCCACTTT.

The CDR3 protein is CSGKIAEKLFF. CDR3 nucleotides: TGCAGCGGAAAGATCGCGGAAAAACTGTTTTTT. The chain uses TRBV29-1 and TRBJ1-4, with D unclear. The V gene lost 7 bases and the J gene lost 8 bases, with 11 bases spanning the gap. This CDR3 spans 11 amino acids. Germline V CDR1 and CDR2: SQVTM, ANQGSEA.

V and J are TRBV29-1 and TRBJ2-3; possibly TRBD1 or TRBD2 for D (5 bases each). The V end was cut by 6 bases, the J end by 2 bases, with 12 bases between. The CDR3 runs to 13 residues. The V gene's germline CDR1 is SQVTM and CDR2 ANQGSEA. The CDR3 coding sequence is TGCAGCGTCAGGGACGGAAACACAGATACGCAGTATTTT. Encoded protein: CSVRDGNTDTQYF.

CDR3 in amino acids: CSARDASGGQGTDTQYF. The CDR3 nucleotides are TGCAGTGCTAGAGATGCCAGTGGGGGGCAGGGGACAGATACGCAGTATTTT. The chain recombines TRBV20-1 with TRBJ2-3; D might be TRBD1 or TRBD2, each matching 6 bases. The germline V gene encodes CDR1 DFQATT and CDR2 SNEGSKA (reference sequence). Trimming took off 0 bases at V and 3 bases at J, with 19 bases between the two ends. The CDR3 has 17 amino acids.

V usage is TRBV2 and J usage is TRBJ2-7; D perhaps matches TRBD1 (6 bases). This CDR3 spans 13 amino acids. CDR1 is SNHLY and CDR2 is FYNNEI in the germline V gene. The germline V and J ends were trimmed by 6 bases and 7 bases, with 16 bases remaining between them. The chain's CDR3 is CASRGDTPREQYV. Here the CDR3 DNA reads TGTGCCAGCAGGGGGGACACCCCCCGGGAGCAGTACGTC.